The 26 T cell receptor beta chains presented below share a single source sample, sequenced in a study of persistence of HIV-infected CD4 T cells (dated by TCRdb to the early 2020s). The immunoSEQ hsTCRB assay version 4 in survey mode was used to sequence TCRbeta repertoires from genomic DNA. TCRdb re-hosts the immuneACCESS table, in-frame sequences only. Its copies lack some clones; in the studies checked, an unresolved V gene accounts for under half of them, and the cause for the rest is not known. The sample includes about 36,000 clones, with around four fifths observed a single time. Of the sample, 0.9% to 1% is held by the ten largest clones. The label giving this sample's treatment or condition can be read as: suppressive antiretroviral therapy. A pool of overlapping HIV-1 Gag 15-mer peptides was used at around 1 ug per peptide per mL for cell stimulation. Nonresponding CD40L-negative CD69-negative CD45RO-high memory CD4+ T cells were sorted as memory populations depleted of antigen-responding cells.

No antigens are known for them. Sequencing used cultured CD4+ T cells from PBMCs, obtained from a patient who received antiretroviral therapy. The cell subset or site label, read with the paper, signifies: CD40L-CD69- CD45RO-high memory CD4 T cells not responding to Gag peptides. The receptor source for this set is an adult with HIV. The donor label of this sample is uncertain.

V and J are TRBV5-5 and TRBJ1-5; no reliable D call. V shed 3 bases and J shed 6 bases, with 19 bases lying between them. Germline V gene data show CDR1 as SGHKS and CDR2 as YYEKEE (reference sequence). CDR3 length: 16 amino acids. The CDR3 bases are TGTGCCAGCAGCTCGGGCCCGGAGCTACGGGGTCAGCCCCAGCATTTT. Amino acids: CASSSGPELRGQPQHF.

The chain employs TRBV4-2 and TRBJ1-1, with TRBD1 identical over 8 bases. The CDR3 sequence is 17 residues long. Germline-derived CDR1 and CDR2 are LGHNA and YNFKEQ. J gave up 5 bases and V 5 bases, and 16 bases lay outside the gene matches. CDR3 DNA sequence: TGTGCCAGCAGCTTCAGGGGGGGCGGACAGGGAAGAACTGAAGCTTTCTTT. The encoded protein is CASSFRGGGQGRTEAFF.

DNA of the CDR3: TGCGCCAGCAGCCCAAGTCCCGGGATCACTAATGAAAAACTGTTTTTT. Its translation: CASSPSPGITNEKLFF. This rearrangement joins TRBV4-1 to TRBJ1-4; D gene unclear. This CDR3 comprises 16 residues. CDR1 and CDR2 from the germline V gene are MGHRA and YSYEKL. V was cut by 4 bases and J by 2 bases, with 14 bases left in between.

CDR3 DNA: TGTGCTAGTGGTCAACGGGCGGGGTCGGACACTGAAGCTTTCTTT. It encodes CASGQRAGSDTEAFF. V gene TRBV12-5 combines with J gene TRBJ1-1; D ambiguous. CDR1 and CDR2 from the germline V gene are LGHNT and FRNRAP. The germline V and J ends were trimmed by 5 bases and 3 bases, with 16 bases remaining between them. This CDR3 spans 15 amino acids.

As to this clone: Other DNA sequences in this specimen translate into the identical CDR3. The V gene is TRBV18, the J gene TRBJ1-4; D might be TRBD1 (5 bases). The V end lost 2 bases, the J end lost 11 bases, and 12 bases lay between the germline ends. The CDR3 is 13 amino acids. Germline CDR1 reads KGHSH; CDR2 reads LQKENI. The CDR3 nucleotides are TGTGCCAGCTCACCAGAATTGGGGGAGAAACTGTTTTTT. Its protein is CASSPELGEKLFF.

The CDR3 DNA reads as TGCGCCAGCAGCCCCATGACTGGAGGCAATCAGCCCCAGCATTTT. It is translated as CASSPMTGGNQPQHF. V gene TRBV5-1 combines with J gene TRBJ1-5; D call uncertain. Trimming took 4 bases from V and 2 from J, leaving 13 bases between them. Germline CDR1 and CDR2: SGHRS and YFSETQ. This CDR3 is 15 amino acids long.

This CDR3 is CASSLRDRVAGANVLTF. DNA of the CDR3: TGTGCCAGCTCACTCCGGGACAGGGTAGCGGGGGCCAACGTCCTGACTTTC. The chain uses TRBV18 and TRBJ2-6; 9 bases are a match to TRBD1. Per germline, CDR1 KGHSH and CDR2 LQKENI. J lost 4 bases, V lost 4 bases, and 8 bases had no gene match. The CDR3 is 17 residues long.

V and J are TRBV19 and TRBJ1-5, with 11 bases lining up with TRBD1. Trimming took 5 bases from V and 6 from J; bases not matched to a gene: 6. CDR3 length equals 15 residues. Germline V gives CDR1 LNHDA, CDR2 SQIVND (reference sequence). The CDR3 protein is CASSSGQGESQPQHF. For the CDR3, the DNA is TGTGCCAGTAGTTCGGGACAGGGGGAGAGTCAGCCCCAGCATTTT.

The chain combines TRBV5-1 with TRBJ1-2, with no clear D. Germline V gene lookup returns CDR1 SGHRS and CDR2 YFSETQ. This CDR3 comprises 14 residues. Trimming took off 4 bases at V and 0 bases at J, with 10 bases between the two ends. CDR3 sequence (DNA): TGCGCCAGCAGCGATGGACGTTCTAACTATGGCTACACCTTC. It specifies CASSDGRSNYGYTF.

V usage is TRBV10-3 and J usage is TRBJ2-6; TRBD1 matches 7 bases. V dropped 0 bases and J dropped 2; count of bases not matched to a gene: 4. CDR3 size: 17 residues. Per germline, CDR1 ENHRY and CDR2 SYGVKD. The CDR3 sequence is CAISESPTGAGANVLTF. The CDR3, as DNA: TGTGCCATCAGTGAGTCACCTACAGGGGCTGGGGCCAACGTCCTGACTTTC.

The chain carries TRBV5-4 and TRBJ2-4; TRBD1 matches at 8 bases. V lost 2 bases and J lost 9; bases outside the gene matches: 7. This CDR3 is built from 14 residues. In germline, CDR1 is SGHNT, CDR2 YYREEE (reference sequence). The CDR3 DNA reads TGTGCCAGCAGCTTCGACAGGGGTGGGGCCATTCAGTACTTC. As protein: CASSFDRGGAIQYF. Based on the CDR3 plus reference TRBV5-4 and TRBJ2-4, the full variable domain is ETGVTQSPTHLIKTRGQQVTLRCSSQSGHNTVSWYQQALGQGPQFIFQYYREEENGRGNFPPRFSGLQFPNYSSELNVNALELDDSALYLCASSFDRGGAIQYFGAGTRLSVL.

The chain is built from TRBV27 and TRBJ1-2, with a possible D match to TRBD1 (6 bases). V was pared by 0 bases and J by 0 bases, with 8 bases between. CDR1 is MNHEY, CDR2 SMNVEV, per germline (reference sequence). The CDR3 extends over 15 amino acids. The DNA of the CDR3 is TGTGCCAGCAGTTTATCGGCAGGGGCTAACTATGGCTACACCTTC. It yields the protein CASSLSAGANYGYTF.

This chain links TRBV3-1 (or the pseudogene TRBV3-2) with TRBJ1-1; maybe TRBD1 (5 bases). This CDR3 is 13 amino acids long. V lost 2 bases to trimming and J lost 6 bases, with 10 bases between them. Germline V CDR1 and CDR2: LGHDT, YNNKEL (reference sequence). The DNA for the CDR3 is TGTGCCAGCAGCCAACTCCCGGGACCTGAAGCTTTCTTT. Translating gives CASSQLPGPEAFF.

This rearrangement joins TRBV19 to TRBJ1-5; D uncertain. The germline V gene has CDR1 LNHDA and CDR2 SQIVND (reference sequence). V shed 7 bases and J shed 0 bases, with 4 bases lying between them. The CDR3 loop spans 12 amino acids. This chain's CDR3 is CASTDSNQPQHF. CDR3 DNA: TGTGCCAGTACAGATAGCAATCAGCCCCAGCATTTT. Full variable domain (rest looked up from reference TRBV19 and TRBJ1-5): DGGITQSPKYLFRKEGQNVTLSCEQNLNHDAMYWYRQDPGQGLRLIYYSQIVNDFQKGDIAEGYSVSREKKESFPLTVTSAQKNPTAFYLCASTDSNQPQHFGDGTRLSIL.

The rearrangement links TRBV10-3 to TRBJ2-5; D assignment may be TRBD1 or TRBD2 (5 bases each). Trimming pared 4 bases from V and 4 bases from J, leaving 22 bases between. Germline-derived CDR1 and CDR2 are ENHRY and SYGVKD. CDR3 length: 17 amino acids. The CDR3 protein is CAISGKFSGRRRETQYF. The CDR3 DNA sequence: TGTGCCATCAGTGGAAAATTTTCGGGACGTAGGCGAGAGACCCAGTACTTC.

The table lists this clone with a count of one. Other DNA sequences in this sample translate to the same CDR3. The V gene is TRBV3-1 (or the pseudogene TRBV3-2), the J gene TRBJ1-1; 10 bases align to TRBD1. This CDR3 has 14 residues. The V and J ends lost 4 bases and 5 bases, in that order; junction bases with no gene match: 4. Germline lookup yields CDR1 LGHDT and CDR2 YNNKEL (reference sequence). The CDR3 loop reads CASSPRTGGTEAFF. In DNA form, the CDR3 reads TGTGCCAGCAGCCCGAGGACAGGGGGGACTGAAGCTTTCTTT.

The V and J genes are TRBV7-8 and TRBJ1-5; 11 bases map to TRBD1. The J segment lost 6 bases and the V segment lost 5 bases, leaving 12 bases of the junction unmatched. The CDR3 runs to 17 residues. CDR1 and CDR2 from the germline V gene are SGHVS and FQNEAQ. CDR3 coding DNA: TGTGCCAGCAGCCCCACCTCCGGGACAGGGGGGTTTCAGCCCCAGCATTTT. This encodes CASSPTSGTGGFQPQHF.

The V gene is TRBV9, the J gene TRBJ1-3, with 7 bases aligning to TRBD1. J was trimmed by 3 bases and V by 2 bases; bases with no gene match: 8. CDR1 and CDR2 from the germline V gene are SGDLS and YYNGEE. The CDR3 extends over 16 amino acids. The CDR3 protein is CASSVIGGLSGNTIYF. CDR3 DNA sequence: TGTGCCAGCAGCGTCATAGGGGGCTTAAGTGGAAACACCATATATTTT.

V is TRBV30 and J is TRBJ1-6; no firm D call. The germline V gene encodes CDR1 GTSNPN and CDR2 SVGIG (reference sequence). V was pared by 6 bases and J by 4 bases, with 16 bases between. The CDR3 spans 15 residues. The chain's CDR3 is CACPFGSPYNSPLHF. CDR3 coding DNA: TGTGCCTGCCCGTTTGGGAGCCCTTATAATTCACCCCTCCACTTT.

This rearrangement joins TRBV18 to TRBJ1-1; no reliable D call. Germline CDR1 is KGHSH and CDR2 is LQKENI. There are 12 residues in the CDR3. Between the trimmed V and J ends, which lost 2 bases and 5 bases, there was a span of 6 bases. In DNA form, the CDR3 reads TGTGCCAGCTCACCATTAGGAACTGAAGCTTTCTTT. This sequence encodes CASSPLGTEAFF. The variable domain in full, with the rest retrieved from reference TRBV18 and TRBJ1-1, is NAGVMQNPRHLVRRRGQEARLRCSPMKGHSHVYWYRQLPEEGLKFMVYLQKENIIDESGMPKERFSAEFPKEGPSILRIQQVVRGDSAAYFCASSPLGTEAFFGQGTRLTVV.

The gene calls are TRBV5-4 and TRBJ1-1; D call uncertain. The germline CDR1 and CDR2 sequences are SGHNT and YYREEE (reference sequence). V lost 1 base and J 1 base, leaving 5 bases between the germline ends. This CDR3 is 13 amino acids long. The CDR3 region is CASSLKGNTEAFF. Here the CDR3 DNA reads TGTGCCAGCAGCTTGAAGGGGAACACTGAAGCTTTCTTT.

The V call is TRBV6-2 or TRBV6-3, the J call TRBJ2-7, with 7 bases identical to TRBD1. The trim removed 5 bases at V and 4 bases at J, leaving 5 bases unmatched. CDR1 and CDR2 from the germline V gene are MNHEY and SVGEGT. The CDR3 has 13 residues. Written as DNA, the CDR3 is TGTGCCAGCAGTCCCGGGACAGAGTACGAGCAGTACGTC. This encodes CASSPGTEYEQYV.

In its sample, this clone was seen once. The rearrangement uses TRBV19 and TRBJ2-2; TRBD2 matches 8 bases. Germline V gene sequence: CDR1 LNHDA, CDR2 SQIVND (reference sequence). There are 16 residues in the CDR3. J was trimmed by 6 bases and V by 4 bases; bases with no gene match: 10. DNA of the CDR3: TGTGCCAGTAGTACGGGACTAGATCTTCGATCCGGGGAGCTGTTTTTT. It translates to CASSTGLDLRSGELFF.

The chain joins TRBV6-6 to TRBJ1-1; a possible D gene is TRBD1 (5 bases). The CDR3 runs to 14 residues. CDR1 and CDR2 from the germline V gene are MNHNY and SVGAGI (reference sequence). Trimming stripped 6 bases from V and 1 base from J, with 12 bases between. CDR3 amino acids: CASREGRQNTEAFF. Written as DNA, the CDR3 is TGTGCCAGCAGGGAGGGACGGCAGAACACTGAAGCTTTCTTT.

This sequence joins TRBV6-1 and TRBJ1-5; weak D call: TRBD1 (5 bases). Germline V CDR1 and CDR2: MNHNS, SASEGT. With 2 bases removed from V and 0 bases from J, the gap between germline ends came to 11 bases. This CDR3 is 16 amino acids long. CDR3 amino acids: CASSEHGGYSNQPQHF. The CDR3 region has the DNA TGTGCCAGCAGTGAACACGGGGGTTATAGCAATCAGCCCCAGCATTTT.

The chain employs TRBV5-1 and TRBJ1-6; D is ambiguous. In germline, CDR1 is SGHRS, CDR2 YFSETQ. The CDR3 has 14 residues. V shed 1 base and J shed 7 bases, with 9 bases lying between them. In DNA, the CDR3 is TGCGCCAGCAGCTTGTCTCGAGGAAATTCACCCCTCCACTTT. The encoded protein is CASSLSRGNSPLHF. Supplemented by reference TRBV5-1 and TRBJ1-6, the full variable domain reads KAGVTQTPRYLIKTRGQQVTLSCSPISGHRSVSWYQQTPGQGLQFLFEYFSETQRNKGNFPGRFSGRQFSNSRSEMNVSTLELGDSALYLCASSLSRGNSPLHFGNGTRLTVT.